The subject of this entry is one TCR beta chain. The antigen is not known. These data originate in a study of response to subunit inactivated influenza vaccine. TCRdb passed the RT-PCR reads through MiXCR, listing each CDR3 protein once. This repertoire shows roughly 700,000 distinct CDR3 sequences, approximately 15% found once; its top ten account for around 7%. Study observations and caveats: The authors suggested that few new T cells are recruited per seasonal influenza vaccination.

The CDR3 contains 14 residues. Germline CDR1 and CDR2: SGHRS and YFSETQ. The V gene end was trimmed by 0 bases and the J gene end by 8 bases; junction bases not matched to a gene: 5. Sequencing used PBMCs from blood, obtained 14 days before vaccination. The chain has TRBV5-1 and TRBJ1-2; 9 positions match TRBD1. The clonotype comes from a man between 45 and 60 years old who received an inactivated influenza vaccine. The CDR3 bases are TGCGCCAGCAGCTTGGCGGACAGGGGCTGGGGCTACACCTTC. This encodes CASSLADRGWGYTF.